This TCR beta chain was retrieved from a study of T cell repertoires in cytomegalovirus infection (dated by TCRdb to about 2019). Turning to the overall study: The peptide stimulations were aimed at well-studied HLA-B-restricted epitopes as well as recently identified HLA-C-restricted CMV epitopes, whose presentation resists viral immunomodulation. Donor HLA type was relevant to the analysis, because carriage of CMV infection together with the matching HLA type was indicated by public TCR beta signatures. Overall results and qualifications from the work: The ex vivo response was dominated by HLA-C-restricted CMV-specific TCR beta clonotypes, which also provided the single most frequent clonotype in two of eight donors. In both this cohort and an independent cohort of some 380 donors, the cumulative frequency of public TCR beta family members distinguished carriers of CMV infection plus the relevant HLA type.

This clonotype was counted at least ten times. Its antigen remains unidentified. No clone much larger than this one lies a single base away; base qualities are absent. In the paper's terms, the treatment or condition label means: in vitro stimulation with specific CMV peptide epitopes to enrich CMV-specific T cells. TCRdb shows the sequencer as Illumina HiSeq 1500. TCRdb reanalyzed the raw reads on its own, using fastp at Q25 for trimming and MiXCR for clone calling, and kept in-frame beta chains. For every CDR3 protein sequence, its rows merge into one entry that carries the most common genes and DNA. In all, the sample holds about a million distinct CDR3 sequences, and roughly 31% of those were seen once. The ten most abundant clones make up about an eighth of the sample. V lost 6 bases and J lost 0 bases, and the count of bases not matched to a germline gene is 5. Based on the germline V gene (reference sequence), the CDR1 and CDR2 sequences are SEHNR and FQNEAQ. Spanning cysteine to phenylalanine, the CDR3 consists of 15 amino acids. Only the CDR3 DNA stays, 45 bases, in frame from base 1.

The TCR comes from a human donor in good health (CMV status not recorded). Some clones in this sample may be carry-over from other donors' samples. This specimen consisted of cultured CD8+ T cells from PBMCs, obtained from culture after CMV antigen stimulation. This chain joins TRBV7-9 to TRBJ2-3; the junction holds 8 bases that match TRBD2. The DNA reads TGTGCCAGCAGTTTGGGACTAGTAAGCACAGATACGCAGTATTTT. It specifies CASSLGLVSTDTQYF.